What follows describes a single T cell receptor (beta chain). The source of the sample is a study of blood T cell repertoires in COVID-19. Whole-study context: The samples span acute and convalescent COVID-19 from the United States, Italy and Spain. The cDNA or gDNA used as material had been derived from T cells, B-cell-depleted T cells, or PBMCs.

In the original processing: For nucleated cells, counts were estimated from reference gene primer amplification. Using immunoSEQ multiplex PCR, the repertoire was profiled, and TCRdb retains in-frame clones only, with some absent. The V and J calls and the clone size are those of that table, but D and trimming were determined from the DNA. The sample includes 150,000 to 200,000 clones, roughly 84% of them seen just once. Germline lookup yields CDR1 MNHEY and CDR2 SVGAGI. This CDR3 comprises 16 residues. The V gene lost 2 bases and the J gene lost 1 base, with 14 bases spanning the gap. The TCR was taken from a woman of 80 years or more with acute or convalescent COVID-19. The sequenced material came from peripheral blood. The rearrangement joins TRBV6-5 to TRBJ1-1; D ambiguous. CDR3 nucleotide sequence: TGTGCCAGCAGTTACGCCGGACTCACTACGAACACTGAAGCTTTCTTT. Its protein product is CASSYAGLTTNTEAFF.